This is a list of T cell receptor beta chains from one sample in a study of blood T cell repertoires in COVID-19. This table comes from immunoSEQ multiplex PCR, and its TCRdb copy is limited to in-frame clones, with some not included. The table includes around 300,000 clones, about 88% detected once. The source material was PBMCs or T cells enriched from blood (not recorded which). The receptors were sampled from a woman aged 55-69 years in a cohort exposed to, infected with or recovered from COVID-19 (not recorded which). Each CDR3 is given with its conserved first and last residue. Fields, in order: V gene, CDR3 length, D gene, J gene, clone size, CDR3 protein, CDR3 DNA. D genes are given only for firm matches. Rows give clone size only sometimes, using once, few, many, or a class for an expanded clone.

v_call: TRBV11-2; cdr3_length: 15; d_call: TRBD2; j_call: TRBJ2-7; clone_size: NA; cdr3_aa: CASSLGTSGVLGQYF; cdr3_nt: TGTGCCAGCAGCTTAGGTACTAGCGGGGTCTTGGGGCAGTACTTC
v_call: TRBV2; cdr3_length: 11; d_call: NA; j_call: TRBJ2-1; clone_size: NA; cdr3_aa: CASSGAWEQFF; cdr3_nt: TGTGCCAGCAGTGGCGCTTGGGAGCAGTTCTTC
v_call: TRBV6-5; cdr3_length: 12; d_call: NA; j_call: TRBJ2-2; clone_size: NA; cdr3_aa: CASSTGFGELFF; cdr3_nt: TGTGCCAGCAGCACAGGGTTCGGGGAGCTGTTTTTT
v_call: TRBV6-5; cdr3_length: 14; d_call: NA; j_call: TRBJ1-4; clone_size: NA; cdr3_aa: CASRPPATNEKLFF; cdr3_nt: TGTGCCAGCAGACCCCCAGCAACTAATGAAAAACTGTTTTTT
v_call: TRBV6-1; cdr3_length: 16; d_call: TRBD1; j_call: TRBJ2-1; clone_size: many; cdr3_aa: CASSVRTGLTYNEQFF; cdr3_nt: TGTGCCAGCAGTGTTCGGACAGGGCTTACCTACAATGAGCAGTTCTTC
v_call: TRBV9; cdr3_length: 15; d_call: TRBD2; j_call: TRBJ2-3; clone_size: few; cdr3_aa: CASSPASGILDTQYF; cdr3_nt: TGTGCCAGCAGCCCTGCTAGCGGGATTTTAGATACGCAGTATTTT
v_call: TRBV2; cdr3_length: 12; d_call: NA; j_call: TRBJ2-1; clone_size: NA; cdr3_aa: CASSPGGTWSFF; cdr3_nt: TGTGCCAGCAGTCCCGGGGGGACATGGTCGTTCTTC
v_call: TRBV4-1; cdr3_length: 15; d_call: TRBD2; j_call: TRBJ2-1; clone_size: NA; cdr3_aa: CASSQGLAGVVEQFF; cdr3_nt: TGCGCCAGCAGCCAGGGACTAGCGGGAGTTGTTGAGCAGTTCTTC
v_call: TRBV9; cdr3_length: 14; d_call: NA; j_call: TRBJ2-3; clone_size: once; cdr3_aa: CASSEGPSTDTQYF; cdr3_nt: TGTGCCAGCAGCGAGGGGCCTAGCACAGATACGCAGTATTTT
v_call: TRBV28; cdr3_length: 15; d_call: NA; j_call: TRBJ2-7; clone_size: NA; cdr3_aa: CASSKLDQSSYEQYF; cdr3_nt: TGTGCCAGCAGCAAACTAGATCAATCTTCCTACGAGCAGTACTTC
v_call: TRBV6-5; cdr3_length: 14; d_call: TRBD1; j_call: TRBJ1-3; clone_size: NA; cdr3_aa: CASMGTGVKNTIYF; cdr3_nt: TGTGCCAGCATGGGGACAGGGGTCAAAAACACCATATATTTT